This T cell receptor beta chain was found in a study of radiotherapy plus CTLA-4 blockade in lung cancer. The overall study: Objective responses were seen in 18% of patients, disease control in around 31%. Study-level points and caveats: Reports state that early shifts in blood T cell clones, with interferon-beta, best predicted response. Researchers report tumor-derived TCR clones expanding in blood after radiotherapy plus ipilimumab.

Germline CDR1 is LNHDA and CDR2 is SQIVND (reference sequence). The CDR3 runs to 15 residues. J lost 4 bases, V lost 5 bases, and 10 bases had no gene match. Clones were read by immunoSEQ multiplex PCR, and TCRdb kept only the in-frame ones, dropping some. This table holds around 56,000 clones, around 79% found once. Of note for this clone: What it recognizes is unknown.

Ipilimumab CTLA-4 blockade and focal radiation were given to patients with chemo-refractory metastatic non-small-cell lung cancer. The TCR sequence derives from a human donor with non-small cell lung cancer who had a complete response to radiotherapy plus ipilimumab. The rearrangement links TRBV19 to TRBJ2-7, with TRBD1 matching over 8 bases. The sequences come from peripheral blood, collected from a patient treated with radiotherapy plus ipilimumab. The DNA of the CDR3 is TGTGCCAGTAGTTCGGTCGGACAGGGACTTTACGAGCAGTACTTC. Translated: CASSSVGQGLYEQYF.